This T cell receptor (beta chain) was identified during a study of post-analysis software for immune sequencing data. Whole-study findings and limits: Included in a set of a few TRBV segments more frequent in patients than controls were TRBV5-6, TRBV5-1 and TRBV20-1.

This CDR3 is built from 15 residues. V was shortened by 0 bases and J by 5 bases, with 13 bases between the two germline ends. Looked up from germline, CDR1 is SGHTA and CDR2 is FQGTGA. Concerning this clonotype: Its specificity is unknown.

Unique molecular identifiers were present in the TCR beta cDNA libraries. From the PCR reads, TCRdb called clonotypes with MiXCR, one entry per CDR3 protein. This table holds approximately 630,000 distinct CDR3 sequences, approximately 59% found once. The clonotype originates from a girl aged 2 to 10 with multiple sclerosis. Sequenced: blood. The chain couples TRBV7-3 to TRBJ2-5, with D uncertain. CDR3 coding DNA: TGTGCCAGCAGCTTAACGTGGGCACAGTCCGAGACCCAGTACTTC. The encoded protein is CASSLTWAQSETQYF.